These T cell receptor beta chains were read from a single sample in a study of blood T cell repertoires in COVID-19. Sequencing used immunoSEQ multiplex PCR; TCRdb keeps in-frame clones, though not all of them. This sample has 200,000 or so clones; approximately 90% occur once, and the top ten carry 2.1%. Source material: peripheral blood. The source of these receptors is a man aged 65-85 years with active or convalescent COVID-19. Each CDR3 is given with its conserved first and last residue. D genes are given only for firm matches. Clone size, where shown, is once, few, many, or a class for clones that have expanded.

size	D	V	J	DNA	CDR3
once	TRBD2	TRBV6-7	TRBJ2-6	TGTGCCAGCAGTTACTCCCCCGGGGGGAGCGGGGCCAACGTCCTGACTTTC	CASSYSPGGSGANVLTF
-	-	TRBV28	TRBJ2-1	TGTGCCATCGAGAATGAGCAGTTCTTC	CAIENEQFF
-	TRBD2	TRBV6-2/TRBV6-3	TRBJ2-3	TGTGCCAGCAGTTTGGCCCCTCTAGCGGGACTCACAGATACGCAGTATTTT	CASSLAPLAGLTDTQYF
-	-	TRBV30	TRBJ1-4	TGTGCCCAATCACAGGGTTACGGCGAAAAACTGTTTTTT	CAQSQGYGEKLFF
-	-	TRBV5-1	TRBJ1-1	TGCGCCAGCAGAATCCCCGGTCGGAACACTGAAGCTTTCTTT	CASRIPGRNTEAFF
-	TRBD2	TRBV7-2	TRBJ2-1	TGTGCCAGCAGCGGGCGGACTAGCAACTACAATGAGCAGTTCTTC	CASSGRTSNYNEQFF
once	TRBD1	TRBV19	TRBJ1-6	TGTGCCAGTAGGTTGAGACAGGGTCTAAATTCACCCCTCCACTTT	CASRLRQGLNSPLHF
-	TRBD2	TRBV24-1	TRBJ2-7	TGTGCCACCAGTGATTTGGGGGTCGGGGGGTCGGAGAAGCAGTACTTC	CATSDLGVGGSEKQYF
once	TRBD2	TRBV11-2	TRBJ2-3	TGTGCCAGCAGCTTAGGACTAGCCGGGCCAGATACGCAGTATTTT	CASSLGLAGPDTQYF
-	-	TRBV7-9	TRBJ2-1	TGTGCCAGCAGCTCCCCCTTCCTAGGTTTCGCCTACAATGAGCAGTTCTTC	CASSSPFLGFAYNEQFF